This T cell receptor beta chain comes out of a study of T cells in Graves' hyperthyroidism and ophthalmopathy. Whole-study results and caveats: Blood also held most thyroid clonotypes expanded beyond 0.001.

RNA transcripts yielded amplified TCR beta CDR3 regions. Researchers ran a first-round RT-PCR on the TCR CDR3 using the HTBI primer set. TCRdb used MiXCR to reprocess the multiplex PCR reads, holding one entry per CDR3 protein. The repertoire has 300,000 or so distinct CDR3 sequences, 21% of them found once; the top ten carry around 45%. This clonotype was counted ten times or more. The antigen is undetermined. Sequencing was performed on blood. The source is a woman in her 50s with Graves' hyperthyroidism.

The CDR3 spells CASSLVGQTDEAFF. CDR3 nucleotide sequence: TGTGCCAGCAGCTTAGTCGGACAGACGGATGAAGCTTTCTTT. This chain connects TRBV11-2 to TRBJ1-1, with TRBD1 as a possible D gene (6 bases). The CDR3 consists of 14 residues. V was trimmed by 1 base and J by 7 bases, leaving 13 bases between them. The V gene's germline CDR1 is SGHAT and CDR2 FQNNGV.